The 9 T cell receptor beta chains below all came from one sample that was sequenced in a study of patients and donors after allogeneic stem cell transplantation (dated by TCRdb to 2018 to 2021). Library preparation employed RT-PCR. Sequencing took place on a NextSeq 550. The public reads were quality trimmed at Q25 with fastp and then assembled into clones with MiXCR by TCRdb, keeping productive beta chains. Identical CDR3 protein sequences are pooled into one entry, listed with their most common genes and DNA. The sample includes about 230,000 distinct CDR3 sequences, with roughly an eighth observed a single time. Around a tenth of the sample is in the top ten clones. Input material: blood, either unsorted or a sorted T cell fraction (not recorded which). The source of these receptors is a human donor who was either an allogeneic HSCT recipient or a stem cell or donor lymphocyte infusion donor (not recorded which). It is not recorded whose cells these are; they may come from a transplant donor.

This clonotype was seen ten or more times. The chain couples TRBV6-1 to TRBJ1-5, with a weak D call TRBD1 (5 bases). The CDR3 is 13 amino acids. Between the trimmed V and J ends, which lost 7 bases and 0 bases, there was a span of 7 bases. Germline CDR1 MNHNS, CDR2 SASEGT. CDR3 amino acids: CASMDNSNQPQHF. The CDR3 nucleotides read TGTGCCAGCATGGACAATAGCAATCAGCCCCAGCATTTT.

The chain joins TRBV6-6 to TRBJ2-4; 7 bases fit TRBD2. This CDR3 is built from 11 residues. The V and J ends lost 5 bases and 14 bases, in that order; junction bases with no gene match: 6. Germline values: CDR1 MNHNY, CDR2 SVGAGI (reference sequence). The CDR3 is CASSPGGTEYF. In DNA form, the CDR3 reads TGTGCCAGCAGTCCCGGGGGGACGGAGTACTTC.

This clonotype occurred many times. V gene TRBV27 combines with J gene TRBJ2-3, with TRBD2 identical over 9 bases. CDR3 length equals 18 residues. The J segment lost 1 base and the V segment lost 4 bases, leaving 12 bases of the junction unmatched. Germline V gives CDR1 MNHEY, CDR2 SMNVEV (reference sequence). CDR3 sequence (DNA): TGTGCCAGCAGTTCGGGACTAGCCTTGAATGCTGGCACAGATACGCAGTATTTT. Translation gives CASSSGLALNAGTDTQYF.

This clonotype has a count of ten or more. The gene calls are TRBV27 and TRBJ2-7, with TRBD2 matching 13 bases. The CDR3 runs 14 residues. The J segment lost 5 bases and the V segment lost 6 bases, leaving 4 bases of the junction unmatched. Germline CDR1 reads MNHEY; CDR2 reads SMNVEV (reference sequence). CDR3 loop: CASSWTSGRDEQYF. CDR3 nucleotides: TGTGCCAGCAGCTGGACTAGCGGGAGAGACGAGCAGTACTTC.

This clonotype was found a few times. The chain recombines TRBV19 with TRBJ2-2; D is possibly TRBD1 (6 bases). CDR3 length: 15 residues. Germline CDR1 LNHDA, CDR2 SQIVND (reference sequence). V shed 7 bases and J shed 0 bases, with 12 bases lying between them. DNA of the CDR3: TGTGCCAGTAAGGATGGGGGCGCGAACACCGGGGAGCTGTTTTTT. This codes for CASKDGGANTGELFF.

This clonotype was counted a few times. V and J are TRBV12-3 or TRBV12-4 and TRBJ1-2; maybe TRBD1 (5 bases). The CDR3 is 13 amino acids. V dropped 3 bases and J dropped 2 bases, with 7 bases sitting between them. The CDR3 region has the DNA TGTGCCAGCAGTTTTTGGGACAACTATGGCTACACCTTC. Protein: CASSFWDNYGYTF.

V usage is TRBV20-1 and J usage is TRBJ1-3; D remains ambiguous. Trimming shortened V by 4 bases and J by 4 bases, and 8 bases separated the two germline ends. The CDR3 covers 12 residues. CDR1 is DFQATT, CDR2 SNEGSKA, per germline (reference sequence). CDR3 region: CSATQAGNTIYF. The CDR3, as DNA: TGCAGTGCTACTCAGGCCGGAAACACCATATATTTT.

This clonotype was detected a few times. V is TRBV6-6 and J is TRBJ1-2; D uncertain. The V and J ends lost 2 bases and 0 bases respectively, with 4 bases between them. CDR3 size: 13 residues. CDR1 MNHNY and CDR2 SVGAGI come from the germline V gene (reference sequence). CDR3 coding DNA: TGTGCCAGCAGTTACGGCCCTAACTATGGCTACACCTTC. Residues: CASSYGPNYGYTF.

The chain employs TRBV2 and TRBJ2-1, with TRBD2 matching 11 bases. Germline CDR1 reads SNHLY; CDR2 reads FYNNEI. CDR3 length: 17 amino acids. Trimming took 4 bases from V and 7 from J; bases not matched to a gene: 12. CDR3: CASSVRLAGLAGNEQFF. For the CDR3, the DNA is TGTGCCAGCAGTGTTCGACTAGCGGGGTTAGCCGGGAATGAGCAGTTCTTC.